This entry lists 19 T cell receptor beta chains sequenced from one sample in a study of regulatory T cells in long-lasting Graves disease. To make TCR beta libraries, researchers used iRepertoire HTBI primers and Arm-PCR of CDR3 regions. TCRdb processed the multiplex PCR reads anew with MiXCR; each CDR3 protein has one entry. The sample has hundreds of thousands of distinct CDR3 sequences, 15% to 20% seen once. Time point described: newly diagnosed GD, antithyroid drugs for less than 3 months. The TCR library used RNA extracted from PBMCs. These same data were also listed under a study on T cells in Graves' hyperthyroidism and ophthalmopathy.

Sample: peripheral blood mononuclear cells (PBMCs), taken at new diagnosis, from a patient treated with antithyroid drugs. These receptors were collected from a woman aged 35-65 years with Graves disease.

At least ten counts were recorded for this clonotype. The chain carries TRBV12-3 or TRBV12-4 and TRBJ2-7, with 9 bases identical to TRBD1. The J segment lost 4 bases and the V segment lost 3 bases, leaving 7 bases of the junction unmatched. The CDR3 has 15 residues. The CDR3 bases are TGTGCCAGCAGTTTCGCTTGGACAGGGGAATACGAGCAGTACTTC. Encoded protein: CASSFAWTGEYEQYF.

The chain carries TRBV4-2 and TRBJ1-4; tentatively, D is TRBD1 (6 bases). Looked up from germline, CDR1 is LGHNA and CDR2 is YNFKEQ. Trimming removed 0 bases at V and 5 bases at J, with 13 bases between. The CDR3 spans 16 residues. The CDR3, as DNA: TGTGCCAGCAGCCAAGAGTTAGGACAGAGGAATGAAAAACTGTTTTTT. It specifies CASSQELGQRNEKLFF.

This clonotype was recorded many times. The chain links TRBV20-1 to TRBJ2-1, with D possibly TRBD2 on 5 matching bases. The germline CDR1 and CDR2 sequences are DFQATT and SNEGSKA (reference sequence). CDR3 length: 13 amino acids. V was cut by 4 bases and J by 10 bases, with 17 bases left in between. CDR3 region: CSATRGLSQEQFF. The CDR3 region has the DNA TGCAGTGCTACCCGTGGACTCTCCCAAGAGCAGTTCTTC.

This clonotype was detected ten times or more. This chain connects TRBV20-1 to TRBJ1-5; 7 bases agree with TRBD1. The CDR3 spans 13 residues. Per germline, CDR1 DFQATT and CDR2 SNEGSKA (reference sequence). Germline trimming cut 6 bases from V and 5 bases from J; bases unmatched to any gene: 7. The CDR3 coding sequence is TGCAGTGCCCCGACAGGGACTGATCAGCCCCAGCATTTT. Amino acid sequence: CSAPTGTDQPQHF.

Remarks on this clonotype: The CDR3 does not end in the conserved phenylalanine or tryptophan, so this is likely a read error. J is TRBJ2-2 and V is TRBV12-3 or TRBV12-4; D unresolved. CDR3 length: 14 amino acids. The V end was cut by 6 bases, the J end by 0 bases, with 8 bases between. CDR3 region: CASRKQSNTGELFL. The CDR3 coding sequence is TGTGCCAGCAGAAAACAGTCGAACACCGGGGAGCTGTTTCTT.

V gene TRBV4-1 combines with J gene TRBJ1-4; the D gene is possibly TRBD1 (6 bases). Trimming stripped 0 bases from V and 8 bases from J, with 13 bases between. Germline assignment: CDR1 MGHRA and CDR2 YSYEKL. The CDR3 sequence is 15 residues long. Here the CDR3 DNA reads TGCGCCAGCAGCCAAGATGAGGGGGGCAACGAAAAACTGTTTTTT. Its translation: CASSQDEGGNEKLFF.

There are many counts of this clonotype. This rearrangement joins TRBV10-3 to TRBJ1-1; TRBD1 matches at 8 bases. The CDR3 extends over 13 amino acids. In germline, CDR1 is ENHRY, CDR2 SYGVKD. J gave up 5 bases and V 6 bases, and 5 bases lay outside the gene matches. CDR3 residues: CAISMQGATEAFF. The CDR3 DNA is TGTGCCATCAGCATGCAGGGGGCAACTGAAGCTTTCTTT.

This clonotype has just a few counts. The gene calls are TRBV7-9 and TRBJ2-7; 9 nucleotides align to TRBD1. The CDR3 contains 14 residues. V was pared by 6 bases and J by 6 bases, with 9 bases of the junction left unmatched. The germline gives CDR1 SEHNR, CDR2 FQNEAQ (reference sequence). The CDR3 protein is CASSPAGQGPEQYF. DNA of the CDR3: TGTGCCAGCAGTCCCGCCGGACAGGGGCCCGAGCAGTACTTC.

On this clonotype: A much larger clone sits a single nucleotide away, making a read error possible. The chain joins TRBV5-4 to TRBJ1-2; 7 bases match TRBD1. The CDR3 loop spans 15 amino acids. CDR1 and CDR2 (germline): SGHNT, YYREEE (reference sequence). V lost 4 bases and J lost 3; bases outside the gene matches: 9. The CDR3 is CASSIEGAIYYGYTF. Written as DNA, the CDR3 is TGTGCCAGCAGCATAGAGGGGGCCATATACTATGGCTACACCTTC.

This clonotype has only one observation. The genes are TRBV6-1 and TRBJ2-5, with a weak D call TRBD1 (6 bases). Trimming removed 8 bases from V and 4 bases from J, with 20 bases in between. Germline V CDR1 and CDR2: MNHNS, SASEGT. CDR3 size: 15 residues. CDR3 residues: CASGKDSLEVETQYF. The CDR3 nucleotides are TGTGCCAGCGGAAAGGACAGCCTCGAAGTAGAGACCCAGTACTTC.

The V and J genes are TRBV2 and TRBJ2-2; D is perhaps TRBD1 or TRBD2 (5 bases each). Looked up from germline, CDR1 is SNHLY and CDR2 is FYNNEI. The CDR3 totals 15 residues. The V gene lost 5 bases and the J gene lost 3 bases, with 13 bases spanning the gap. The CDR3 is CASSPSGTDTGELFF. The CDR3 nucleotides read TGTGCCAGCAGTCCATCCGGGACGGACACCGGGGAGCTGTTTTTT.

Details on this clonotype: A far larger clone is only one base removed, so a read error is likely. A read error is likely, as this CDR3 ends without the conserved phenylalanine or tryptophan. The V gene is TRBV7-9, the J gene TRBJ2-7; D unresolved. V was trimmed by 1 base and J by 2 bases, leaving 12 bases between them. The CDR3 spans 15 residues. Looked up from germline, CDR1 is SEHNR and CDR2 is FQNEAQ (reference sequence). CDR3 sequence: CASSLVSRSAYEQYL. The CDR3 DNA reads as TGTGCCAGCAGCTTAGTATCCAGGAGCGCCTACGAGCAGTACCTC.

With regard to this clonotype: This clone may be a read error of a much larger clone one base away. V gene TRBV6-5 combines with J gene TRBJ1-4; D is unresolved. The ends were cut back, 2 bases at V and 12 bases at J, with 10 bases in the middle. Germline CDR1 reads MNHEY; CDR2 reads SVGAGI. This CDR3 is 12 amino acids long. The CDR3 DNA is TGTGCCAGCAGTTACGTGAGGGAAGAACTGTTTTTT. It specifies CASSYVREELFF.

The chain is built from TRBV6-1 and TRBJ1-2, with TRBD1 as a possible D gene (5 bases). Germline V gives CDR1 MNHNS, CDR2 SASEGT. V was shortened by 11 bases and J by 4 bases, with 23 bases between the two germline ends. The CDR3 consists of 15 residues. Written as DNA, the CDR3 is TGTGCCGGCACCCTGGAAGGGACTTCCCTCTATGGCTACACCTTC. It translates to CAGTLEGTSLYGYTF.

This clonotype was counted ten times or more. This chain links TRBV11-2 with TRBJ2-7, with D perhaps TRBD2 (5 bases). The CDR3 has 13 amino acids. Germline V gene sequence: CDR1 SGHAT, CDR2 FQNNGV. The V gene lost 5 bases and the J gene lost 3 bases, with 11 bases spanning the gap. CDR3 bases: TGTGCCAGCAGCCAGGCGGACTTCTACGAGCAGTACTTC. It specifies CASSQADFYEQYF.

This clonotype was seen a few times. V is TRBV6-2 or TRBV6-3 and J is TRBJ1-1, with D unresolved. The CDR3 loop spans 14 amino acids. Germline CDR1 and CDR2: MNHEY and SVGEGT. Trimming stripped 6 bases from V and 3 bases from J, with 14 bases between. CDR3 nucleotides: TGTGCCAGCAGGCCCTGGAGGAGAGACACTGAAGCTTTCTTT. Encoded protein: CASRPWRRDTEAFF.

This clonotype was seen at least ten times. This chain uses TRBV2 with TRBJ1-6, with no clear D. The V end lost 1 base, the J end lost 11 bases, and 18 bases lay between the germline ends. Germline V gene data show CDR1 as SNHLY and CDR2 as FYNNEI. The CDR3 has 16 amino acids. The CDR3: CASSEESRQLGAPLHF. In DNA, the CDR3 is TGTGCCAGCAGTGAAGAGTCGCGGCAGCTCGGGGCACCCCTCCACTTT.

The chain links TRBV11-2 to TRBJ1-2, with TRBD1 as a possible D gene (5 bases). The V end was cut by 1 base, the J end by 3 bases, with 12 bases between. There are 15 residues in the CDR3. Germline V gives CDR1 SGHAT, CDR2 FQNNGV. The CDR3 here is CASSLVGGADYGYTF. The CDR3 DNA follows: TGTGCCAGCAGCTTAGTCGGGGGTGCGGACTATGGCTACACCTTC.

This clonotype was detected many times. This rearrangement joins TRBV10-3 to TRBJ1-1; tentatively, D is TRBD1 (6 bases). Germline values: CDR1 ENHRY, CDR2 SYGVKD. The CDR3 is 13 residues long. V was shortened by 4 bases and J by 7 bases, with 13 bases between the two germline ends. The CDR3 protein is CAISAGGADEAFF. CDR3 sequence (DNA): TGTGCCATCAGTGCGGGGGGGGCAGATGAAGCTTTCTTT.